The present T cell receptor beta chain was sequenced within a study of spatial heterogeneity in lung cancer (dated by TCRdb to between 2018 and 2020). Describing the broader study: Beta-chain transcripts were consistently detected in greater numbers than alpha-chain transcripts, which likely reflected higher beta-chain transcript abundance. In the raw uncorrected reads, each unique combination of TCR and UMI appeared more than ten times on average. TCR alpha and beta repertoires were quantitatively compared across multiple tumor regions, matched nontumor lung and blood in non-small cell lung cancer. Nonsynonymous mutation counts, determined by whole-exome sequencing of tumor tissue, were related to features of the TCR repertoire. Both alpha and beta chains were TCR-sequenced in samples taken at surgery, namely 220 tumor regions, roughly 64 matched nontumor lung samples and about 54 PBMC samples. Results and caveats for the whole study, not just this receptor: Additional single-cell paired TCR alpha and beta sequencing was considered necessary to confirm, at a functional level, the hypothesis that regional TCRs recognize regional mutations. Ubiquitous expanded tumor TCRs were detected in blood more often at tumor resection than at routine follow-up.

The V and J ends are trimmed by 6 bases and 1 base, leaving 9 bases between them. As encoded in the germline V gene, CDR1 is SNHLY while CDR2 is FYNNEI. From the cysteine through the phenylalanine, the CDR3 covers 13 amino acids. Left in the record is the CDR3 DNA by itself, 39 bases read in frame from the first base. This clonotype has a handful of counts. Its antigen target is currently unknown. Base-call qualities are not available, and no considerably larger clone is one nucleotide away. Preparation of the library involved 5' RACE. Instrument on record: NextSeq 500. To allow correction of PCR and sequencing errors, the TCR library protocol tagged every TCR cDNA molecule with a unique molecular identifier. Concerning the study's data processing: TCR identification, UMI-based error correction and CDR3 extraction were all carried out with Decombinator tools. TCRs above a frequency of 2 per 1,000, corresponding to the top 1% of the tumor frequency distribution, were defined as expanded. Each repertoire was subsampled 100 times to 5,000 TCRs, after which Renyi diversity was computed with the R vegan package. To build CDR3 similarity networks, amino acid triplet string-kernel similarity was used, and CDR3s were connected when their pairwise similarity was above 0.82. TCRdb applied fastp at Q25 and MiXCR to the public reads, then kept only in-frame beta chains. Records with the same CDR3 protein are collapsed into one entry carrying the most frequent genes and DNA. These V and J calls are TCRdb output, not the study's own analysis. The table for this sample lists 95,000 or so distinct CDR3 sequences; roughly 10% of them were counted only once. The ten most abundant clones make up around 7% of the sample.

Interpreted using the paper, the time point label stands for: sample taken at primary tumor resection. Without any cell sorting, TCR sequencing was performed on whole RNA extracted either from tumor and nontumor lung tissue or from cryopreserved PBMC samples. Donors were some 67 patients with early-stage, untreated non-small cell lung cancer from the lung TRACERx cohort. Only patients for whom sufficient RNA was available from at least two tumor regions were selected for TCR sequencing. Sample: PBMCs, taken at surgery. This chain joins TRBV2 to TRBJ1-2, with no reliable assignment of the D segment. The sequence derives from a male donor with early-stage non-small cell lung cancer. Here the CDR3 is given as CASRGNLNYGYTF. The DNA is as follows: TGTGCCAGCAGGGGAAACCTTAACTATGGCTACACCTTC. With the rest looked up from the reference TRBV2 and TRBJ1-2 genes rather than sequenced, the full variable domain is EPEVTQTPSHQVTQMGQEVILRCVPISNHLYFYWYRQILGQKVEFLVSFYNNEISEKSEIFDDQFSVERPDGSNFTLKIRSTKLEDSAMYFCASRGNLNYGYTFGSGTRLTVV.